The clone carrying this T cell receptor beta chain was seen a few times. Its antigen is still unknown. TCRdb re-analysed the reads in MiXCR, keeping a single row per CDR3 protein. The sample yields roughly 990,000 distinct CDR3 sequences, 25% to 40% seen once. Germline lookup yields CDR1 SEHNR and CDR2 FQNEAQ (reference sequence). This CDR3 is 14 amino acids long. V was pared by 9 bases and J by 3 bases, with 9 bases of the junction left unmatched. This sample was included in a study of T cell repertoires in cytomegalovirus infection. Study details: It was recently identified HLA-C-restricted and well-studied HLA-B-restricted CMV epitopes that the study used. A matching HLA type, together with CMV infection, was signaled by public TCR beta signatures.

Study-level findings and limits: What dominated the ex vivo response were HLA-C-restricted CMV-specific TCR beta clonotypes.

The clonotype comes from a human donor in good health (CMV status not recorded). Some clones in this sample may be carry-over from other donors' samples. The source was cultured CD8+ T cells from PBMCs, collected from culture after CMV antigen stimulation. This sequence joins TRBV7-9 and TRBJ1-2; 8 bases align to TRBD1. Written as DNA, the CDR3 is TGTGCCAGTAGTTCGTCAGGGGGCTACTATGGCTACACCTTC. It is translated as CASSSSGGYYGYTF. Supplemented by reference TRBV7-9 and TRBJ1-2, the full variable domain reads DTGVSQNPRHKITKRGQNVTFRCDPISEHNRLYWYRQTLGQGPEFLTYFQNEAQLEKSRLLSDRFSAERPKGSFSTLEIQRTEQGDSAMYLCASSSSGGYYGYTFGSGTRLTVV.